One T cell receptor (beta chain) is described in this entry. Its antigen is unidentified. The sample belongs to a study of identical twins. Regarding the study as a whole: The models gave estimates that fell short of the out-of-frame TCR alpha sharing seen in monozygotic twins.

The CDR3 spans 16 residues. The V and J ends lost 0 bases and 4 bases respectively, with 15 bases between them. CDR1 is SGHRS, CDR2 YFSETQ, per germline. Healthy Caucasians, and only they, were the donors. TCRdb reprocessed the 5' RACE reads via MiXCR and lists one record per CDR3 protein. The sample comprises hundreds of thousands of distinct CDR3 sequences, around 20% of which are singletons, and roughly 4% rests with the top ten. The same sample was also studied in work on T cells expressing NK-cell markers. From that report: CD3+CD56+NKG2C+, CD3+CD56+NKG2C- and CD3+CD56-NKG2C+ T cells, once sorted, supplied the TCR beta repertoires. Once again these clonotypes came out on top in the CD3+CD56-NKG2C+ fraction of four donors.

Sequencing was performed on PBMCs. The chain couples TRBV5-1 to TRBJ2-3, with D possibly TRBD2 on 6 matching bases. The TCR was taken from a woman aged 18 to 35 in good health. The CDR3 region has the DNA TGCGCCAGCAGCTTGGTCATACCGGGAGAGGCAGATACGCAGTATTTT. The encoded protein is CASSLVIPGEADTQYF.